A single sample gave rise to the 15 T cell receptor beta chains below, sequenced in a study of shared clonotypes between healthy human individuals. The data were produced by immunoSEQ multiplex PCR, yet TCRdb's version contains in-frame clones alone and is incomplete. The sample lists about 2 million clones, 85% to 95% occurring once. Naive CD8 cells lacked CD45RO and underwent positive selection for CCR7, leaving out terminally differentiated effector memory CD45RA+ cells. Material for sequencing was naive CD8+ T cells sorted from blood. These receptor sequences come from a man between 18 and 29 years old in good health.

This rearrangement joins TRBV7-2 to TRBJ2-3; TRBD2 agrees at 12 bases. This CDR3 is built from 17 residues. The V segment lost 5 bases and the J segment 10 bases; nucleotides outside the gene matches: 16. The germline V gene encodes CDR1 SGHTA and CDR2 FQGNSA. CDR3 protein: CASSTPLAGGPSDAQYF. For the CDR3, the DNA is TGTGCCAGCAGCACACCGCTAGCGGGAGGGCCAAGTGATGCGCAGTATTTT.

The V gene is TRBV19, the J gene TRBJ1-5; D is ambiguous. The CDR3 contains 14 residues. Germline V gene sequence: CDR1 LNHDA, CDR2 SQIVND (reference sequence). V was cut by 1 base and J by 2 bases, with 6 bases left in between. CDR3: CASSIVGGNQPQHF. CDR3 sequence (DNA): TGTGCCAGTAGTATAGTCGGGGGCAATCAGCCCCAGCATTTT.

This clone has a single count. V gene TRBV5-1 combines with J gene TRBJ2-7; D may correspond to TRBD1 or TRBD2 (5 bases each). The CDR3 runs to 15 residues. Trimming removed 3 bases from V and 7 bases from J, with 20 bases in between. Per germline, CDR1 SGHRS and CDR2 YFSETQ. In nucleotides, the CDR3 is TGCGCCAGCAGCTCCCCCGGGACGCCTCAGGAGGAGCAGTACTTC. Protein product: CASSSPGTPQEEQYF.

The chain joins TRBV15 to TRBJ2-7; D ambiguous. The CDR3 is made up of 13 amino acids. Germline V gene lookup returns CDR1 LNHNV and CDR2 YYDKDF (reference sequence). The V and J ends lost 1 base and 2 bases respectively, with 6 bases between them. For the CDR3, the DNA is TGTGCCACCAGCAGAGCCGGAACCTACGAGCAGTACTTC. Residues: CATSRAGTYEQYF.

This sequence joins TRBV5-8 and TRBJ2-7, with D possibly TRBD1 on 5 matching bases. The V gene's germline CDR1 is SGHTS and CDR2 YDEGEE. The CDR3 contains 14 residues. Trimming took 2 bases from V and 2 from J, leaving 11 bases between them. In nucleotides, the CDR3 is TGTGCCAGCAGCTTTTTGGACACCGCCTACGAGCAGTACTTC. Translation gives CASSFLDTAYEQYF. Looking up the rest from reference TRBV5-8 and TRBJ2-7 gives the full variable domain: EAGVTQSPTHLIKTRGQQATLRCSPISGHTSVYWYQQALGLGLQFLLWYDEGEERNRGNFPPRFSGRQFPNYSSELNVNALELEDSALYLCASSFLDTAYEQYFGPGTRLTVT.

With respect to this clone: At the DNA level, this CDR3 is encoded by other sequences in the same sample as well. The chain links TRBV27 to TRBJ1-2; D is undetermined. The CDR3 spans 14 residues. Germline values: CDR1 MNHEY, CDR2 SMNVEV (reference sequence). Between the trimmed V and J ends, which lost 0 bases and 2 bases, there was a span of 7 bases. The CDR3 region has the DNA TGTGCCAGCAGTTTATCGCCAGCCAACTATGGCTACACCTTC. Its protein product is CASSLSPANYGYTF.

V gene TRBV6-1 combines with J gene TRBJ2-7; perhaps TRBD1 as D (6 bases). V lost 2 bases, J lost 5 bases, and 16 bases lay in between. CDR1 MNHNS and CDR2 SASEGT come from the germline V gene. This CDR3 is built from 15 residues. This chain's CDR3 is CASSELFTGYNEQYF. The DNA for the CDR3 is TGTGCCAGCAGTGAATTGTTCACAGGGTACAACGAGCAGTACTTC.

This clone was seen only a few times. The chain employs TRBV28 and TRBJ1-2; a possible D gene is TRBD1 (6 bases). Trimming took 6 bases from V and 8 from J, leaving 16 bases between them. Germline V lookup: CDR1 MDHEN, CDR2 SYDVKM. The CDR3 runs 13 residues. CDR3 sequence reads: CASRSTGFRGYTF. DNA of the CDR3: TGTGCCAGCAGATCAACAGGGTTTCGCGGCTACACCTTC.

DNA for the CDR3: TGTGCCAGCAGCGGAATGGGGCGTTACGGCTACACCTTC. Amino acid sequence: CASSGMGRYGYTF. This sequence joins TRBV11-2 and TRBJ1-2, with TRBD1 as a possible D gene (5 bases). The V gene's germline CDR1 is SGHAT and CDR2 FQNNGV. Trimming took off 5 bases at V and 8 bases at J, with 15 bases between the two ends. The CDR3 has 13 amino acids. Full variable domain (missing parts from reference TRBV11-2 and TRBJ1-2): EAGVAQSPRYKIIEKRQSVAFWCNPISGHATLYWYQQILGQGPKLLIQFQNNGVVDDSQLPKDRFSAERLKGVDSTLKIQPAKLEDSAVYLCASSGMGRYGYTFGSGTRLTVV.

The gene calls are TRBV5-1 and TRBJ2-7; no clear D. With 2 bases removed from V and 2 bases from J, the gap between germline ends came to 8 bases. This CDR3 has 13 residues. The germline V gene has CDR1 SGHRS and CDR2 YFSETQ. CDR3 sequence (DNA): TGCGCCAGCAGCTTAGGGAAAGCCTACGAGCAGTACTTC. It is translated as CASSLGKAYEQYF.

In its sample, this clone was seen once. The J gene is TRBJ2-1, the V gene TRBV6-5, with TRBD2 matching 7 bases. CDR3 size: 16 residues. Germline assignment: CDR1 MNHEY and CDR2 SVGAGI. The trim removed 0 bases at V and 5 bases at J, leaving 7 bases unmatched. The CDR3 DNA sequence: TGTGCCAGCAGTTACTCTGGACTAGTGGGAAACAATGAGCAGTTCTTC. The encoded protein is CASSYSGLVGNNEQFF.

The chain recombines TRBV29-1 with TRBJ2-7; TRBD1 might be the D (6 bases). The germline V gene encodes CDR1 SQVTM and CDR2 ANQGSEA. The CDR3 has 12 amino acids. Trimming removed 7 bases at V and 3 bases at J, with 13 bases between. The CDR3 region has the DNA TGCAGCGCCACAGGGTTAGGCTACGAGCAGTACTTC. Protein sequence: CSATGLGYEQYF.

The V call is TRBV2, the J call TRBJ2-5, with 10 bases fitting TRBD1. CDR1 SNHLY and CDR2 FYNNEI come from the germline V gene. CDR3 length equals 15 residues. V lost 5 bases and J lost 3; bases outside the gene matches: 6. This CDR3 is CASSLPGTGEETQYF. The CDR3 DNA sequence: TGTGCCAGCAGTCTCCCCGGGACAGGGGAAGAGACCCAGTACTTC.

The gene calls are TRBV27 and TRBJ2-1; 8 bases align to TRBD1. J gave up 5 bases and V 4 bases, and 10 bases lay outside the gene matches. Germline V lookup: CDR1 MNHEY, CDR2 SMNVEV (reference sequence). This CDR3 has 16 amino acids. CDR3 protein: CASSSSTGELHNEQFF. The CDR3 DNA reads as TGTGCCAGCAGTTCGTCGACAGGGGAGTTGCACAATGAGCAGTTCTTC.

The rearrangement uses TRBV7-9 and TRBJ2-3, with D possibly TRBD1 on 6 matching bases. Germline lookup yields CDR1 SEHNR and CDR2 FQNEAQ (reference sequence). The CDR3 is 16 residues long. V lost 3 bases to trimming and J lost 3 bases, with 16 bases between them. The CDR3 region has the DNA TGTGCCAGCAGCTTGGGGGAAGGGGGTTCAACAGATACGCAGTATTTT. Translated, it gives CASSLGEGGSTDTQYF.